One sample yielded the 24 T cell receptor beta chains listed below, sequenced in a study of blood T cell repertoires in COVID-19. Generated by immunoSEQ multiplex PCR, the TCRdb table keeps only in-frame clones and is missing some. The repertoire holds tens of thousands of clones, with 79% as singletons. Source material: peripheral blood. Source of these receptors: a man aged 60 to 75 with active or convalescent COVID-19.

The CDR3 sequence is CASSFTSGGARHEQFF. The DNA of the CDR3 is TGTGCCAGCAGTTTCACTAGCGGGGGGGCTCGCCATGAGCAGTTCTTC. The chain is built from TRBV27 and TRBJ2-1, with 13 positions matching TRBD2. The V gene end was trimmed by 3 bases and the J gene end by 8 bases; junction bases not matched to a gene: 7. This CDR3 has 16 residues. CDR1 MNHEY and CDR2 SMNVEV come from the germline V gene (reference sequence).

The rearrangement links TRBV2 to TRBJ2-7; 7 bases align to TRBD2. The germline CDR1 and CDR2 sequences are SNHLY and FYNNEI. The V segment lost 7 bases and the J segment 1 base; nucleotides outside the gene matches: 16. The CDR3 loop spans 17 amino acids. The CDR3, as DNA: TGTGCCAGCAACGTGGGGGGGTTAGCGGGTGATTCCTACGAGCAGTACTTC. Translating it yields CASNVGGLAGDSYEQYF.

The chain is built from TRBV5-5 and TRBJ2-7; 8 bases align to TRBD1. The germline V gene encodes CDR1 SGHKS and CDR2 YYEKEE (reference sequence). The CDR3 spans 12 residues. Germline trimming cut 4 bases from V and 6 bases from J; bases unmatched to any gene: 3. The CDR3 DNA follows: TGTGCCAGCAGCCAAACAGGGGGCGAGCAGTACTTC. Encoded protein: CASSQTGGEQYF.

The chain combines TRBV7-9 with TRBJ1-1; D gene ambiguous. V lost 2 bases to trimming and J lost 1 base, with 5 bases between them. This CDR3 contains 13 residues. Germline assignment: CDR1 SEHNR and CDR2 FQNEAQ (reference sequence). CDR3 protein: CASSLRRNTEAFF. In nucleotides, the CDR3 is TGTGCCAGCAGCTTACGTCGGAACACTGAAGCTTTCTTT.

V is TRBV19 and J is TRBJ1-5; D may be TRBD1 (5 bases). The V gene's germline CDR1 is LNHDA and CDR2 SQIVND (reference sequence). Trimming pared 2 bases from V and 5 bases from J, leaving 13 bases between. The CDR3 has 15 amino acids. The CDR3 DNA reads as TGTGCCAGTAGTATAACGTGGAGGGGAGATCAGCCCCAGCATTTT. Its protein product is CASSITWRGDQPQHF.

This chain uses TRBV28 with TRBJ2-1, with 11 positions matching TRBD2. Germline trimming cut 2 bases from V and 3 bases from J; bases unmatched to any gene: 3. This CDR3 comprises 16 residues. Germline CDR1 is MDHEN and CDR2 is SYDVKM. Here the CDR3 DNA reads TGTGCCAGCAGTTTACCCCTAGCGGGGGGCTACAATGAGCAGTTCTTC. This sequence encodes CASSLPLAGGYNEQFF.

The DNA for the CDR3 is TGTGCCAGCAGCTTAGCGAGGGTCCCATATAATTCACCCCTCCACTTT. Translating it yields CASSLARVPYNSPLHF. The chain has TRBV7-8 and TRBJ1-6, with D hard to call. The CDR3 runs to 16 residues. V was cut by 0 bases and J by 4 bases, with 10 bases left in between. CDR1 SGHVS and CDR2 FQNEAQ come from the germline V gene.

The CDR3 sequence: CASSYPGQGDQPQHF. The CDR3 DNA is TGTGCCAGCAGTTACCCGGGACAGGGGGATCAGCCCCAGCATTTT. The chain couples TRBV6-6 to TRBJ1-5, with 11 bases aligning to TRBD1. The CDR3 runs to 15 residues. Germline trimming cut 2 bases from V and 5 bases from J; bases unmatched to any gene: 2. Per germline, CDR1 MNHNY and CDR2 SVGAGI (reference sequence).

The chain combines TRBV5-1 with TRBJ1-2, with TRBD1 identical over 9 bases. The length of the CDR3 is 15 residues. After removal of 4 bases from V and 1 base from J, the junction contained 5 bases not matched to a gene. CDR1 and CDR2 (germline): SGHRS, YFSETQ. The CDR3 DNA reads TGCGCCAGCAGCGGAGGGGACAGGGTTAACTATGGCTACACCTTC. This gives the protein CASSGGDRVNYGYTF.

This sequence joins TRBV11-2 and TRBJ2-3, with a weak D call TRBD2 (6 bases). The CDR3 contains 16 residues. CDR1 and CDR2 from the germline V gene are SGHAT and FQNNGV. Trimming took 1 base from V and 2 from J, leaving 13 bases between them. The CDR3 DNA reads as TGTGCCAGCAGCTTAGCGACGCGGGGTCACACAGATACGCAGTATTTT. Its protein product is CASSLATRGHTDTQYF.

The V call is TRBV27, the J call TRBJ1-6; possibly TRBD1 for D (5 bases). The germline V and J ends were trimmed by 0 bases and 7 bases, with 10 bases remaining between them. Germline values: CDR1 MNHEY, CDR2 SMNVEV (reference sequence). This CDR3 comprises 15 residues. CDR3 loop: CASSLSGGVNSPLHF. The CDR3 DNA sequence: TGTGCCAGCAGTTTATCGGGAGGGGTGAATTCACCCCTCCACTTT.

The genes are TRBV15 and TRBJ2-7; 7 positions match TRBD2. J was trimmed by 1 base and V by 8 bases; bases with no gene match: 5. This CDR3 is built from 13 residues. Germline CDR1 reads LNHNV; CDR2 reads YYDKDF (reference sequence). The CDR3 DNA is TGTGCCACCCGCGGGGGACTATCCTACGAGCAGTACTTC. This translates into CATRGGLSYEQYF.

The rearrangement links TRBV7-2 to TRBJ1-1, with TRBD1 identical over 8 bases. Germline V CDR1 and CDR2: SGHTA, FQGNSA. Trimming removed 5 bases from V and 3 bases from J; junction bases left unmatched: 8. The CDR3 consists of 15 residues. The CDR3 DNA is TGTGCCAGCAGCCCTCAGGGGGCGCGGTACACTGAAGCTTTCTTT. Translated, it gives CASSPQGARYTEAFF.

The chain links TRBV15 to TRBJ1-4, with 8 bases identical to TRBD1. CDR3 length: 15 residues. In germline, CDR1 is LNHNV, CDR2 YYDKDF (reference sequence). V gave up 0 bases and J gave up 6 bases; unmatched junction bases: 3. Here the CDR3 DNA reads TGTGCCACCAGCAGAGACAGGGGGCGGGATGAAAAACTGTTTTTT. This encodes CATSRDRGRDEKLFF.

This chain uses TRBV19 with TRBJ2-1; 9 positions match TRBD1. This CDR3 is 15 amino acids long. Germline CDR1 LNHDA, CDR2 SQIVND (reference sequence). Trimming at V came to 0 bases and at J to 8 bases, leaving 5 bases not matched to a gene. CDR3: CASSIDVTGGYEQFF. The CDR3 DNA is TGTGCCAGTAGTATAGATGTGACAGGGGGGTATGAGCAGTTCTTC. Combining the CDR3 with reference TRBV19 and TRBJ2-1 gives the whole variable domain DGGITQSPKYLFRKEGQNVTLSCEQNLNHDAMYWYRQDPGQGLRLIYYSQIVNDFQKGDIAEGYSVSREKKESFPLTVTSAQKNPTAFYLCASSIDVTGGYEQFFGPGTRLTVL.

This chain links TRBV6-5 with TRBJ2-3; TRBD1 matches at 7 bases. CDR1 is MNHEY and CDR2 is SVGAGI in the germline V gene. The CDR3 spans 14 residues. The junction had 8 bases not matched to a gene; V was cut back by 11 bases and J by 0 bases. This CDR3 reads CAVRDSSSTDTQYF. For the CDR3, the DNA is TGTGCCGTTAGGGACAGCTCTAGCACAGATACGCAGTATTTT.

This chain links TRBV7-2 with TRBJ2-3; possibly TRBD2 for D (6 bases). The CDR3 has 16 amino acids. Trimming stripped 5 bases from V and 2 bases from J, with 17 bases between. The germline gives CDR1 SGHTA, CDR2 FQGNSA. The CDR3 DNA follows: TGTGCCAGCAGCCCAGATGGCGGGGCCACCACAGATACGCAGTATTTT. Its translation: CASSPDGGATTDTQYF. The full variable domain, its missing parts supplied by reference TRBV7-2 and TRBJ2-3, is GAGVSQSPSNKVTEKGKDVELRCDPISGHTALYWYRQSLGQGLEFLIYFQGNSAPDKSGLPSDRFSAERTGGSVSTLTIQRTQQEDSAVYLCASSPDGGATTDTQYFGPGTRLTVL.

V usage is TRBV28 and J usage is TRBJ2-6, with D possibly matching TRBD2 (5 bases). CDR3 length: 15 residues. The V gene's germline CDR1 is MDHEN and CDR2 SYDVKM. Between the trimmed V and J ends, which lost 2 bases and 0 bases, there was a span of 5 bases. The CDR3 loop reads CASSLGGSGANVLTF. The CDR3 DNA reads as TGTGCCAGCAGTTTAGGAGGCTCTGGGGCCAACGTCCTGACTTTC.

The CDR3 nucleotides read TGTGCCAGCAGTGGAGGGAGGGGTGAGACCCAGTACTTC. It yields the protein CASSGGRGETQYF. The chain uses TRBV9 and TRBJ2-5; 7 nucleotides align to TRBD2. V was pared by 5 bases and J by 5 bases, with 6 bases of the junction left unmatched. Germline V gene sequence: CDR1 SGDLS, CDR2 YYNGEE. The CDR3 is made up of 13 amino acids.

The CDR3 DNA is TGTGCCAGTAGTATCTGGGGGGTTGGAGATACGCAGTATTTT. Its protein product is CASSIWGVGDTQYF. This chain joins TRBV19 and TRBJ2-3; maybe TRBD2 (6 bases). In germline, CDR1 is LNHDA, CDR2 SQIVND (reference sequence). With 3 bases removed from V and 5 bases from J, the gap between germline ends came to 12 bases. There are 14 residues in the CDR3.

V gene TRBV5-1 combines with J gene TRBJ1-2; TRBD1 matches at 7 bases. CDR1 is SGHRS and CDR2 is YFSETQ in the germline V gene. Germline trimming cut 2 bases from V and 6 bases from J; bases unmatched to any gene: 4. The length of the CDR3 is 13 residues. The CDR3 is CASSFTGTDGYTF. The CDR3 bases are TGCGCCAGCAGCTTTACCGGGACAGATGGCTACACCTTC.

The chain carries TRBV28 and TRBJ2-7; 10 bases align to TRBD2. Germline CDR1 is MDHEN and CDR2 is SYDVKM. CDR3 length: 19 residues. The J segment lost 0 bases and the V segment lost 6 bases, leaving 17 bases of the junction unmatched. The CDR3 DNA reads as TGTGCCAGCAGCCCTACTAGCGGGGCCTTTATACGGAGCTCCTACGAGCAGTACTTC. Its protein is CASSPTSGAFIRSSYEQYF.

J is TRBJ1-1 and V is TRBV12-3 or TRBV12-4, with a possible D match to TRBD1 (6 bases). CDR3 length: 13 residues. Trimming left V 2 bases short and J 4 bases short, with 8 bases between. In nucleotides, the CDR3 is TGTGCCAGCAGTTTAACAGGGAGCACTGAAGCTTTCTTT. This codes for CASSLTGSTEAFF.

The chain is built from TRBV7-3 and TRBJ2-1; TRBD2 agrees at 11 bases. CDR3 size: 16 residues. CDR1 and CDR2 (germline): SGHTA, FQGTGA. V shed 5 bases and J 5 bases; nucleotides not matched to a gene: 8. This CDR3 is CASSITTSGDDNEQFF. CDR3 DNA: TGTGCCAGCAGCATTACGACTAGCGGGGACGACAATGAGCAGTTCTTC.